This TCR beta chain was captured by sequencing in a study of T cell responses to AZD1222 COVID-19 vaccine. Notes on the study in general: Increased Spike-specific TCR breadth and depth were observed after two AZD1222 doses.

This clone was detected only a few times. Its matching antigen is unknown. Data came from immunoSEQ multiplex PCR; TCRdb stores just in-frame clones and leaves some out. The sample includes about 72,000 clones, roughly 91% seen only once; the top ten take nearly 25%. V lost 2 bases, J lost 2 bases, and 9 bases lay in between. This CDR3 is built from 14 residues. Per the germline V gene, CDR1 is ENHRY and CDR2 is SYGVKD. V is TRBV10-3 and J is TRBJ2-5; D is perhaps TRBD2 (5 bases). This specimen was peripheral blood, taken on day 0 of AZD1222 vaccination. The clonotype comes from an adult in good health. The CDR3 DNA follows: TGTGCCATCAGTGAGGGACTGACACAAGAGACCCAGTACTTC. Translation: CAISEGLTQETQYF.